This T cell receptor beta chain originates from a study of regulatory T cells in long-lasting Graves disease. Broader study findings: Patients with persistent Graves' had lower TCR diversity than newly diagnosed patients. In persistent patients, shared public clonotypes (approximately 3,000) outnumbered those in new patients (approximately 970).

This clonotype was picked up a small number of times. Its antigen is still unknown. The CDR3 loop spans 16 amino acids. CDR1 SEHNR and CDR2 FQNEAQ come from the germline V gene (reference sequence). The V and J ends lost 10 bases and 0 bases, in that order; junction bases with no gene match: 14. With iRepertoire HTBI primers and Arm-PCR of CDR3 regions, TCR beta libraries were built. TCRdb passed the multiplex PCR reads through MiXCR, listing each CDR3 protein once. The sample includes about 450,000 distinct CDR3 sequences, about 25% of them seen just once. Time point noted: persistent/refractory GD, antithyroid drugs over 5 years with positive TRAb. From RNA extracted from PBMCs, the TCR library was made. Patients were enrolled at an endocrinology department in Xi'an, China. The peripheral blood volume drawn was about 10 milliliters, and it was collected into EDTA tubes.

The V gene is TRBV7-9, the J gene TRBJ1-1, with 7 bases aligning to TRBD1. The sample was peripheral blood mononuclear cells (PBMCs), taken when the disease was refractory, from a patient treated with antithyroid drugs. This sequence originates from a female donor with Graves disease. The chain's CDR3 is CAIDLQGLHMNTEAFF. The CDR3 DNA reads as TGTGCCATAGATTTACAGGGGTTACACATGAACACTGAAGCTTTCTTT.